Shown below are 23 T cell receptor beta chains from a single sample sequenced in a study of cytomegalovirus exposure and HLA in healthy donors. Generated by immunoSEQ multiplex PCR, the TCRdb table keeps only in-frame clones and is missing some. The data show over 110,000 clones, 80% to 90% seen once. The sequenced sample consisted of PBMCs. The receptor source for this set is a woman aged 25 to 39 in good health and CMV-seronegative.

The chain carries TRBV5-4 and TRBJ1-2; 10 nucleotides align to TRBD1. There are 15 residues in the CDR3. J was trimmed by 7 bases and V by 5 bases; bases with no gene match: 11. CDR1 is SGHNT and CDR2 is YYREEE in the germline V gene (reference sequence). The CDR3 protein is CASRYGDRGRFGYTF. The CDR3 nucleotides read TGTGCCAGCAGATATGGAGACAGGGGGCGATTTGGCTACACCTTC.

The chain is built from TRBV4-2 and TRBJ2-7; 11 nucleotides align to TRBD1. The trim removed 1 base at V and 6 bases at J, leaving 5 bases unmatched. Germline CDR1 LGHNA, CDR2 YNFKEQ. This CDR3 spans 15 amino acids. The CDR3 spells CASSQVGTGGGEQYF. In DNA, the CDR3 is TGTGCCAGCAGCCAAGTGGGGACAGGGGGAGGCGAGCAGTACTTC.

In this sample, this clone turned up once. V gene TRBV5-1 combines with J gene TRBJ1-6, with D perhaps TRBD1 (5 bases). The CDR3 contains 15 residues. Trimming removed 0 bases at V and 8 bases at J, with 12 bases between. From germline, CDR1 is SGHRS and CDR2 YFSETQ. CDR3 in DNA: TGCGCCAGCAGCTTGGTCGGGGGTTCGGATTCACCCCTCCACTTT. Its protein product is CASSLVGGSDSPLHF.

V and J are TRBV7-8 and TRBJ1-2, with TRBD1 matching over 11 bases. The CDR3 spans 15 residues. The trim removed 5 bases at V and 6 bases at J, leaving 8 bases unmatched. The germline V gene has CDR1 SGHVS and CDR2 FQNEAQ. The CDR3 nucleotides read TGTGCCAGCAGCCCCCGAGGACAGGGGGCTAATGGCTACACCTTC. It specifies CASSPRGQGANGYTF.

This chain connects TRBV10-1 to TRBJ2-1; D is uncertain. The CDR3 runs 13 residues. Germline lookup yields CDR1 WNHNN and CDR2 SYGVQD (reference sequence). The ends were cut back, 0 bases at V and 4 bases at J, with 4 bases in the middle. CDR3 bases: TGCGCCAGCAGTGAGTCGAGTTACAATGAGCAGTTCTTC. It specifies CASSESSYNEQFF.

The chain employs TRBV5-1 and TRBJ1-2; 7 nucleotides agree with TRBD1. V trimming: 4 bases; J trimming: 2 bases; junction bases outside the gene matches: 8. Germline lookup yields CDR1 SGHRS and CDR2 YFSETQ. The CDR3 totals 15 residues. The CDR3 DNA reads TGCGCCAGCAGCGTATCCTCGACAGGGAACTATGGCTACACCTTC. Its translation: CASSVSSTGNYGYTF. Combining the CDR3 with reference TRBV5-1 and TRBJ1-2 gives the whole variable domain KAGVTQTPRYLIKTRGQQVTLSCSPISGHRSVSWYQQTPGQGLQFLFEYFSETQRNKGNFPGRFSGRQFSNSRSEMNVSTLELGDSALYLCASSVSSTGNYGYTFGSGTRLTVV.

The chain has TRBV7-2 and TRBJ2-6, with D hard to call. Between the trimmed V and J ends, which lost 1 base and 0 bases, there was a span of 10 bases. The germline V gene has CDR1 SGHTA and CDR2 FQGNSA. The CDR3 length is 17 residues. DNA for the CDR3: TGTGCCAGCAGCTTAGTTCCCATCAGCTCTGGGGCCAACGTCCTGACTTTC. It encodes CASSLVPISSGANVLTF. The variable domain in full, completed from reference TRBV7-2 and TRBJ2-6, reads GAGVSQSPSNKVTEKGKDVELRCDPISGHTALYWYRQSLGQGLEFLIYFQGNSAPDKSGLPSDRFSAERTGGSVSTLTIQRTQQEDSAVYLCASSLVPISSGANVLTFGAGSRLTVL.

The CDR3 sequence: CASSQDIRQFYGYTF. As DNA, the CDR3 is TGCGCCAGCAGCCAAGATATCCGACAGTTCTATGGCTACACCTTC. The V gene is TRBV4-3, the J gene TRBJ1-2; D is perhaps TRBD1 (5 bases). CDR1 is LGHNA, CDR2 YSLEER, per germline. V was shortened by 0 bases and J by 4 bases, with 12 bases between the two germline ends. This CDR3 comprises 15 residues.

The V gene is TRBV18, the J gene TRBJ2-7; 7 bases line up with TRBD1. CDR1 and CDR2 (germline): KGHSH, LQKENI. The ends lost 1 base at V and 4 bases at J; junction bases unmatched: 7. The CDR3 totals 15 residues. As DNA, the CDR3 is TGTGCCAGCTCACCACGGGCACAGGGGACGTACGAGCAGTACTTC. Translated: CASSPRAQGTYEQYF.

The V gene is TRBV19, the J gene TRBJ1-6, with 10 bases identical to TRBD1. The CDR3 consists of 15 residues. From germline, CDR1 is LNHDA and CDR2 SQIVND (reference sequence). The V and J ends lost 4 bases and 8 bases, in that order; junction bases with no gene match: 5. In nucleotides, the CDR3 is TGTGCCAGTAGTACCCGGGACAGGGGAGATTCACCCCTCCACTTT. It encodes CASSTRDRGDSPLHF.

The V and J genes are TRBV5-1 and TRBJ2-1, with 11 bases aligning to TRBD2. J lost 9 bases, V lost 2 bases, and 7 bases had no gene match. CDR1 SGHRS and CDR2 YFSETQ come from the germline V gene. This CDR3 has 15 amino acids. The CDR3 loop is CASSFLAGGYGEQFF. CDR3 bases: TGCGCCAGCAGCTTCCTAGCGGGGGGTTACGGTGAGCAGTTCTTC. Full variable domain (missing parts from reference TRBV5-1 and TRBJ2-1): KAGVTQTPRYLIKTRGQQVTLSCSPISGHRSVSWYQQTPGQGLQFLFEYFSETQRNKGNFPGRFSGRQFSNSRSEMNVSTLELGDSALYLCASSFLAGGYGEQFFGPGTRLTVL.

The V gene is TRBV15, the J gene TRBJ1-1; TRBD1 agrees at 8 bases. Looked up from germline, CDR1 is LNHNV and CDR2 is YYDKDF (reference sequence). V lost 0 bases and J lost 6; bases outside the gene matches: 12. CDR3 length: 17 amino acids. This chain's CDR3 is CATSRDSGWTGRSEAFF. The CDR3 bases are TGTGCCACCAGCAGAGATTCGGGGTGGACAGGGCGTTCTGAAGCTTTCTTT. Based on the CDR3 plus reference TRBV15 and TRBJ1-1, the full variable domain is DAMVIQNPRYQVTQFGKPVTLSCSQTLNHNVMYWYQQKSSQAPKLLFHYYDKDFNNEADTPDNFQSRRPNTSFCFLDIRSPGLGDTAMYLCATSRDSGWTGRSEAFFGQGTRLTVV.

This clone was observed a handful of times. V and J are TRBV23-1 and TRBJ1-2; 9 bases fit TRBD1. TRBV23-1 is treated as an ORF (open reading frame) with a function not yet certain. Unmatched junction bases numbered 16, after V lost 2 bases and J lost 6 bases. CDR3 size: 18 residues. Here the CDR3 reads CASSQGSPATGGENGYTF. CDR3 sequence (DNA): TGCGCCAGCAGTCAAGGTAGCCCCGCGACAGGGGGTGAGAATGGCTACACCTTC.

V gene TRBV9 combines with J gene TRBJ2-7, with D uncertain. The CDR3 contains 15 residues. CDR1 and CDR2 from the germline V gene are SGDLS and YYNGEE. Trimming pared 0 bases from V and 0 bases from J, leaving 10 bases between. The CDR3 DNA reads TGTGCCAGCAGCGTAGGCTGGGCGAGCTCCTACGAGCAGTACTTC. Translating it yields CASSVGWASSYEQYF.

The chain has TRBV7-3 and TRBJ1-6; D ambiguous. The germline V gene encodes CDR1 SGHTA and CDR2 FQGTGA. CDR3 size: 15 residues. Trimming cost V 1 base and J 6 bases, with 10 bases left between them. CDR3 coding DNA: TGTGCCAGCAGCTTAATTGGGCCTCCTAATTCACCCCTCCACTTT. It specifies CASSLIGPPNSPLHF.

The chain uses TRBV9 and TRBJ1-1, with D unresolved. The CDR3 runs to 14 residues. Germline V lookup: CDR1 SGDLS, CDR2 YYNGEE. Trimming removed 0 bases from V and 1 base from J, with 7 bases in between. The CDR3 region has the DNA TGTGCCAGCAGCGTAGAGTGGCAGAACACTGAAGCTTTCTTT. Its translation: CASSVEWQNTEAFF.

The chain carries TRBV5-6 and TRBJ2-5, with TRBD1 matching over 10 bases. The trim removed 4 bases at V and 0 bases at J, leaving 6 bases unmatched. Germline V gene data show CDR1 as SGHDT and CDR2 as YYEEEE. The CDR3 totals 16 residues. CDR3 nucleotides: TGTGCCAGCAGCCGTGGGACAGGGGTTTACCAAGAGACCCAGTACTTC. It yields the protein CASSRGTGVYQETQYF.

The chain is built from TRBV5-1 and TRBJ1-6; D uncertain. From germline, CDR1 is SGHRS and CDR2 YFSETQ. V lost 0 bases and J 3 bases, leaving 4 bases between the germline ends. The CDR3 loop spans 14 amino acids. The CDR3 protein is CASSLGGYNSPLHF. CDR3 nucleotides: TGCGCCAGCAGCTTGGGAGGCTATAATTCACCCCTCCACTTT.

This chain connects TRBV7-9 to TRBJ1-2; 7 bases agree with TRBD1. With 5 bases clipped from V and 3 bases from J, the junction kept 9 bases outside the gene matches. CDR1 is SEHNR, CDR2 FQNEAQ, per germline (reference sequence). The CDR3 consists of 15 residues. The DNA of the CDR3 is TGTGCCAGCAGCGCTATGACAGGGAAGTACTATGGCTACACCTTC. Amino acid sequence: CASSAMTGKYYGYTF.

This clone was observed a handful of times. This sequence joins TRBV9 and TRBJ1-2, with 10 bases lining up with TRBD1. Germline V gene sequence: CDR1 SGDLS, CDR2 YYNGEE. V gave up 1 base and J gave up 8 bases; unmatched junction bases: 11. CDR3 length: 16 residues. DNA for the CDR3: TGTGCCAGCAGCGTACATCGGACCGGGACAGGGGTAGGCTACACCTTC. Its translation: CASSVHRTGTGVGYTF.

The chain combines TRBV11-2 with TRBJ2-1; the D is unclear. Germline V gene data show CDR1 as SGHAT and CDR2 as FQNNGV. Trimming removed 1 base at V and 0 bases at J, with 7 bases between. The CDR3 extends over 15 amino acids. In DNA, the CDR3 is TGTGCCAGCAGCTTAGCGGCGGCCTCCTACAATGAGCAGTTCTTC. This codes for CASSLAAASYNEQFF.

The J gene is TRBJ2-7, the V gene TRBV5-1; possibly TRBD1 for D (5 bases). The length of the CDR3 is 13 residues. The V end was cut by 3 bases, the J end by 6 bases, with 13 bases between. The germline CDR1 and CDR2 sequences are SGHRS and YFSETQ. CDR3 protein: CASSWGTGSEQYF. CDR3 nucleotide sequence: TGCGCCAGCAGCTGGGGAACAGGCTCCGAGCAGTACTTC.

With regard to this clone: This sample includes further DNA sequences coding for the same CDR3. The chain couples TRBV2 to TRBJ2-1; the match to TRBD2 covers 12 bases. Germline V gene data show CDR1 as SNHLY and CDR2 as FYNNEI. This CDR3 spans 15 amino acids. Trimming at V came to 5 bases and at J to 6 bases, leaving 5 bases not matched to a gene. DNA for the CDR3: TGTGCCAGCAGTTTATCTAGCGGGGGGGCCAATGAGCAGTTCTTC. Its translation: CASSLSSGGANEQFF.